The rows below give T cell receptor beta chains drawn from one sample of a study of glioma-infiltrating T cells. TCRdb recomputed calls from the multiplex PCR reads with MiXCR, one row per CDR3 protein. Among approximately 130,000 distinct CDR3 sequences listed, 20% to 25% were seen once. Sequenced: glioma tissue, nonneoplastic brain tissue, or PBMCs (not recorded which). Receptors originate from a human donor with low-grade glioma or glioblastoma, undergoing nonglioma brain surgery, or in good health (not recorded which). The CDR3 runs from the conserved cysteine through the conserved F or W. Fields, in order: clone size, CDR3 length, D gene, J gene, V gene, CDR3 DNA, CDR3 protein. The D gene is left open where the match is weak. Size tells how often a clone was seen (once, few, many) or the class of an expanded clone, and some rows leave it out.

many,14,.,TRBJ1-1,TRBV11-2,TGTGCCAGCAGCTTAAGCCAATTGAACACTGAAGCTTTCTTT,CASSLSQLNTEAFF
few,15,.,TRBJ1-5,TRBV2,TGTGCCAGCAGGGATAGGCCGAATAGCAATCAGCCCCAGCATTTT,CASRDRPNSNQPQHF
once,17,.,TRBJ2-3,TRBV6-5,TGTGCCAGCAGTTACAACCCGCGGGGCGGGGGCACAGATACGCAGTATTTT,CASSYNPRGGGTDTQYF
many,12,.,TRBJ2-1,TRBV7-2,TGTGCCAGCAGCCTTCCTGAATATGAGCAGTTCTTC,CASSLPEYEQFF
many,14,TRBD2,TRBJ2-3,TRBV20-1,TGCAGTGCACCCAGGGAGGGGAGCACAGATACGCAGTATTTT,CSAPREGSTDTQYF
few,13,.,TRBJ2-3,TRBV4-2,TGTGCCAGCAGCCAAGATCGCCCAGATACGCAGTATTTT,CASSQDRPDTQYF
.,14,.,TRBJ2-5,TRBV28,TGTGCCAGCAGGGGGCAGGGGGGCCAAGAGACCCAGTACTTC,CASRGQGGQETQYF
few,14,.,TRBJ1-2,TRBV19,TGTGCCAGTAGTATCAGCACAGGGAACTATGGCTACACCTTC,CASSISTGNYGYTF
many,15,TRBD2,TRBJ2-3,TRBV20-1,TGCAGCGGGACTAGCGGGGGGGAGGGCACAGATACGCAGTATTTT,CSGTSGGEGTDTQYF
.,15,.,TRBJ1-4,TRBV7-2,TGTGCCAGCAGCGAAACAGGTTCTGGACATGAAAAACTGTTTTTT,CASSETGSGHEKLFF
few,15,.,TRBJ2-2,TRBV4-1,TGCGCCAGCAGCGCCCTGGATGTAGTTGCCGGGGAGCTGTTTTTT,CASSALDVVAGELFF
.,15,TRBD2,TRBJ2-1,TRBV7-3,TGTGCCAGCAGCCCCGGGGTAGCGGGGCCGAATGAGCAGTTCTTC,CASSPGVAGPNEQFF
.,17,.,TRBJ1-5,TRBV19,TGTGCCAGTATTTCCGACAGGAGTAAACGAAGCAATCAGCCCCAGCATTTT,CASISDRSKRSNQPQHF
many,16,.,TRBJ2-5,TRBV20-1,TGCAGTGCTAGAGTACGTAGAGGCCCACTGGAAGAGACCCAGTACTTC,CSARVRRGPLEETQYF
few,15,TRBD1,TRBJ1-5,TRBV28,TGTGCCAGCAGCCGGACAGGGGTTAGCAATCAGCCCCAGCATTTT,CASSRTGVSNQPQHF
.,14,.,TRBJ1-2,TRBV29-1,TGCAGCGTTGAAGATTTGTTAGGGGAGTATGGCTACACCTTC,CSVEDLLGEYGYTF
many,12,.,TRBJ1-2,TRBV6-1,TGTGCCACCAGGGTGGTTCCCGATGGCTACACCTTC,CATRVVPDGYTF
many,16,.,TRBJ1-6,TRBV27,TGTGCCAGCAGCCCCGGATCAAAGCCTTATAATTCACCCCTCCACTTT,CASSPGSKPYNSPLHF
.,13,.,TRBJ1-6,TRBV2,TGTGCCACCCTGGGGAGGTGGAACTCACCCCTCCACTTT,CATLGRWNSPLHF
many,13,TRBD1,TRBJ1-2,TRBV28,TGTGCCAGCAGGCTGGGGACAGGGTTTGGCTACACCTTC,CASRLGTGFGYTF
.,15,TRBD1,TRBJ2-3,TRBV9,TGTGCCAGCAGCGTATCCCAGGGGGTCACAGATACGCAGTATTTT,CASSVSQGVTDTQYF
.,15,TRBD1,TRBJ2-5,TRBV7-2,TGTGCCAGCAGCGCTTGGGACAGGAGACAAGAGACCCAGTACTTC,CASSAWDRRQETQYF
.,15,.,TRBJ2-1,TRBV5-4,TGTGCCAGCAGCCGGCTGGGGACTTCTTTCAATGAGCAGTTCTTC,CASSRLGTSFNEQFF
.,15,TRBD1,TRBJ1-1,TRBV5-1,TGCGCCAGCAGCTTGGCCGCAGGGGGATACACTGAATCTTTCTTT,CASSLAAGGYTESFF
few,14,TRBD1,TRBJ2-4,TRBV18,TGTGCCAGCTCACCACCGACAGGGCGGAACATTCAGTACTTC,CASSPPTGRNIQYF
.,17,.,TRBJ1-2,TRBV5-1,TGCGCCAGCAGCACCGGAGGGGCTTCCATACCGCTCTATGGCTACACCTTC,CASSTGGASIPLYGYTF
few,12,TRBD1,TRBJ2-4,TRBV7-2,TGTGCCAGCAATTACAGGGGGGACATTCAGTACTTC,CASNYRGDIQYF
many,13,.,TRBJ1-2,TRBV14,TGTGCCAGCAGCCAAAACAGGGACTATGGCTACACCTTC,CASSQNRDYGYTF
few,12,TRBD1,TRBJ2-5,TRBV10-1,TGCGCCAGCAGTCTTGACAGGGGCCCCCAGTACTTC,CASSLDRGPQYF
.,13,TRBD1,TRBJ2-5,TRBV7-9,TGTGCCAGCAGCAAGACAGGGTCGGAGACCCAGTACTTC,CASSKTGSETQYF
few,14,.,TRBJ1-2,TRBV4-2,TGTGCCAGCAGCTTCAGCGGAGGGTCCTATGGCTACACCTTC,CASSFSGGSYGYTF
.,13,TRBD2,TRBJ2-1,TRBV6-1,TGTGCCAGCAGTACAGCGGGGGGCAATGAGCAGTTCTTC,CASSTAGGNEQFF
.,17,TRBD2,TRBJ2-1,TRBV11-2,TGTGCCAGCAGCTTACCCCATAGCGGGGTAGGGTACAATGAGCAGTTCTTC,CASSLPHSGVGYNEQFF
many,15,.,TRBJ2-1,TRBV27,TGTGCCAGCAGTTTATGGGGCGGCCCCTACAATGAGCAGTTCTTC,CASSLWGGPYNEQFF
.,17,TRBD2,TRBJ2-1,TRBV10-1,TGTGCCAGCAGGCTAGCGGGGGGGATAAGCTCCTACAATGAGCAGTTCTTC,CASRLAGGISSYNEQFF
many,17,TRBD1,TRBJ1-1,TRBV20-1,TGCAGTGCTAGGACCGGGACAGGGGGCACCAAGAACACTGAAGCTTTCTTT,CSARTGTGGTKNTEAFF
few,14,TRBD1,TRBJ1-2,TRBV14,TGTGCCAGCAGCTTGGGACAGGCCTTCTATGGCTACACCTTC,CASSLGQAFYGYTF
few,16,.,TRBJ1-1,TRBV2,TGTGCCAGCATCACTCGCTTGGCAGTCCAGAACACTGAAGCTTTCTTT,CASITRLAVQNTEAFF
many,17,.,TRBJ2-3,TRBV7-8,TGTGCCAGCAGCTTAGCGGCCAAGGGGTTCAGCACAGATACGCAGTATTTT,CASSLAAKGFSTDTQYF
few,13,.,TRBJ2-5,TRBV27,TGTGCCAGCTCTTTCTCTAACCAAGAGACCCAGTACTTC,CASSFSNQETQYF
.,13,.,TRBJ2-1,TRBV11-3,TGTGCCAGCAGCTTAGTGGGCACCCGGCCGCAGTTCTTC,CASSLVGTRPQFF
.,14,.,TRBJ2-1,TRBV7-7,TGTGCCAGTCAGAGGGGGGGGCTAGGAAGTGAGCAGTTCTTC,CASQRGGLGSEQFF
many,13,TRBD2,TRBJ2-1,TRBV20-1,TGCAGTGCTAAACTAGCGGCCTACAGTGAGCAGTTCTTC,CSAKLAAYSEQFF
many,11,.,TRBJ2-5,TRBV6-1,TGTGCCAGCCTTCAACGGGAGACCCAGTACTTC,CASLQRETQYF
many,15,.,TRBJ1-4,TRBV27,TGTGCCAGCAGTCCAAAGGGGGGCACTAATGAAAAACTGTTTTTT,CASSPKGGTNEKLFF
many,12,.,TRBJ2-5,TRBV6-1,TGTGCCAGCAGGAGCGCCGGAGAGACCCAGTACTTC,CASRSAGETQYF
few,16,.,TRBJ2-5,TRBV4-2,TGTGCCAGCAGCCAAGAAAACAGACAATTCCGGGAGACCCAGTACTTC,CASSQENRQFRETQYF
.,15,.,TRBJ1-1,TRBV3-1,TGTGCCAGCAGCCAAGCACCCACAAGAGGCACTGAAGCTTTCTTT,CASSQAPTRGTEAFF
.,14,.,TRBJ2-1,TRBV7-3,TGTGCCAGCAGCTTAAGTCCCGGGGTGAATGAGCAGTTCTTC,CASSLSPGVNEQFF
.,17,.,TRBJ2-3,TRBV20-1,TGCAGTGCTAGAGATATCCCAGGACAGCGGAGCACAGATACGCAGTATTTT,CSARDIPGQRSTDTQYF
few,14,.,TRBJ2-5,TRBV6-1,TGTGCCAGCAGTAAACAGGGTAACCAAGAGACCCAGTACTTC,CASSKQGNQETQYF
.,13,.,TRBJ1-3,TRBV29-1,TGCAGCGTTGTCTTGAACTCTGGAAACACCATATATTTT,CSVVLNSGNTIYF
many,14,.,TRBJ2-3,TRBV6-1,TGTGCCAGCAGTGACCCTACCCCGGAAGATACGCAGTATTTT,CASSDPTPEDTQYF